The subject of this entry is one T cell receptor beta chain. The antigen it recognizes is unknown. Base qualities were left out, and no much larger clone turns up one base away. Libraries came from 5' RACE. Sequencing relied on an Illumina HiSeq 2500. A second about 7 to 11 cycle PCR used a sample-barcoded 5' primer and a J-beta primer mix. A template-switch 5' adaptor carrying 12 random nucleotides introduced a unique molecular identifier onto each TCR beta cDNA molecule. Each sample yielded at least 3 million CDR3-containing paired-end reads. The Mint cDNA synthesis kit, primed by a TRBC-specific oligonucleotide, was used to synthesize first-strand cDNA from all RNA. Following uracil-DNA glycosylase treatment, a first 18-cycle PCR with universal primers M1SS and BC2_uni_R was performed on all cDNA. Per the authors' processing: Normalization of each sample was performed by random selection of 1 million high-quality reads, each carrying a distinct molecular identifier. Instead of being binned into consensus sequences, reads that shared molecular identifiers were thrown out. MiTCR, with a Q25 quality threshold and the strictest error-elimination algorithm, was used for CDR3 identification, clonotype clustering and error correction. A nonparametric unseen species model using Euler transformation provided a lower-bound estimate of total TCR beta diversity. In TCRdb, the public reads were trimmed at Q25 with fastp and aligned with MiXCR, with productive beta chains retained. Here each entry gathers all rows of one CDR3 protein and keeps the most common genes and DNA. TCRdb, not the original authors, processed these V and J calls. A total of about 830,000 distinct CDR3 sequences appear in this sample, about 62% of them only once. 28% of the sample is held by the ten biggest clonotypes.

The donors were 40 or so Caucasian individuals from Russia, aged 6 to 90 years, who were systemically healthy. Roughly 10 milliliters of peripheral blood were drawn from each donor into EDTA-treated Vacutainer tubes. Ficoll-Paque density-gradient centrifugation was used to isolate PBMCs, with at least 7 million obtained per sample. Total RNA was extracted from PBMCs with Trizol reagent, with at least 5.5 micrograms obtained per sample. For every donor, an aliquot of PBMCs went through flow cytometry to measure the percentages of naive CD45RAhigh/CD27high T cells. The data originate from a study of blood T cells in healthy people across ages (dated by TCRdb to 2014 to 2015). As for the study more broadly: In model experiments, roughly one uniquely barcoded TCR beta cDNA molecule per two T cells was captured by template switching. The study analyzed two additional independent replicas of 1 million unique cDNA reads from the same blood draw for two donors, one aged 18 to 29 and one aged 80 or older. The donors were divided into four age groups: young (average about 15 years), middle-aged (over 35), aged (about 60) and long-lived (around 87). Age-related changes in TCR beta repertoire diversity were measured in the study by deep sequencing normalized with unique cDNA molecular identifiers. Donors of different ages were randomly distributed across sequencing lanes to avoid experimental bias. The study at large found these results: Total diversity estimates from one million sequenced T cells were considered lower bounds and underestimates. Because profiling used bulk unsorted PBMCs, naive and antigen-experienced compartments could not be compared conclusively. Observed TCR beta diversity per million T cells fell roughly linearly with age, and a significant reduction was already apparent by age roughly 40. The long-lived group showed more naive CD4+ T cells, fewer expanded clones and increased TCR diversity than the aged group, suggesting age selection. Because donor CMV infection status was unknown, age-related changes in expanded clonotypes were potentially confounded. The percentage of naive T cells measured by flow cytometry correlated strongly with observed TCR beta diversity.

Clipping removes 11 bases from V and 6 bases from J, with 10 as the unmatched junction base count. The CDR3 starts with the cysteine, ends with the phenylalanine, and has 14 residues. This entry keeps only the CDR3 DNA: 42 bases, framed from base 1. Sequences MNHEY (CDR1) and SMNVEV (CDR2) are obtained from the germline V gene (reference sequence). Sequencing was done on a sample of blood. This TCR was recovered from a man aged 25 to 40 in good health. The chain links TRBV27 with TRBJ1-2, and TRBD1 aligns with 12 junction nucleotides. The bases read TGTGCCGGCAAAAGGGACAGGGGGCTGGATGGCTACACCTTC. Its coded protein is CAGKRDRGLDGYTF.